These 13 T cell receptor beta chains came from one sample sequenced in a study of shared clonotypes between healthy human individuals. Terminally differentiated effector memory CD45RA+ cells were excluded from the naive CD8 cells, which were CD45RO-negative and positively selected for CCR7. Assay used: immunoSEQ multiplex PCR; TCRdb lists only in-frame clones, some missing. This sample has about 2.1 million clones; around 93% occur once, and the top ten carry about 1.5%. The sequencing input was naive CD8+ T cells from PBMCs. The receptors come from a man between 18 and 29 years old in good health. Some clones in this sample may be carry-over from other donors' samples.

The gene calls are TRBV28 and TRBJ1-4, with 8 bases aligning to TRBD1. The junction had 3 bases not matched to a gene; V was cut back by 4 bases and J by 2 bases. Looked up from germline, CDR1 is MDHEN and CDR2 is SYDVKM. The CDR3 is made up of 15 amino acids. CDR3 in amino acids: CASSSGQGTNEKLFF. DNA for the CDR3: TGTGCCAGCAGTTCTGGACAGGGCACTAATGAAAAACTGTTTTTT. Drawing the rest from reference TRBV28 and TRBJ1-4, the complete variable domain is DVKVTQSSRYLVKRTGEKVFLECVQDMDHENMFWYRQDPGLGLRLIYFSYDVKMKEKGDIPEGYSVSREKKERFSLILESASTNQTSMYLCASSSGQGTNEKLFFGSGTQLSVL.

The V gene is TRBV19, the J gene TRBJ1-1, with D possibly TRBD1 on 6 matching bases. The CDR3 runs 17 residues. Germline V lookup: CDR1 LNHDA, CDR2 SQIVND (reference sequence). The V gene lost 7 bases and the J gene lost 6 bases, with 27 bases spanning the gap. CDR3 in amino acids: CASILSAGEVLGSEAFF. As DNA, the CDR3 is TGTGCCAGTATTTTGTCGGCAGGGGAGGTTCTAGGCTCTGAAGCTTTCTTT.

V is TRBV28 and J is TRBJ2-7, with D tentatively TRBD1 (6 bases). The CDR3 consists of 17 residues. Germline values: CDR1 MDHEN, CDR2 SYDVKM. With 5 bases removed from V and 3 bases from J, the gap between germline ends came to 23 bases. DNA of the CDR3: TGTGCCAGCAGTGCGGGTCGACAGGTAGGGGCGGTCTACGAGCAGTACTTC. Translated, it gives CASSAGRQVGAVYEQYF.

This chain links TRBV11-2 with TRBJ1-2; D call uncertain. This CDR3 has 15 residues. Germline values: CDR1 SGHAT, CDR2 FQNNGV. Between the trimmed V and J ends, which lost 2 bases and 10 bases, there was a span of 20 bases. CDR3 coding DNA: TGTGCCAGCAGCTTAAGACGAGAGGGCTTAATAGACTACACCTTC. Translated: CASSLRREGLIDYTF.

The genes are TRBV5-6 and TRBJ1-2, with D unclear. The germline V gene encodes CDR1 SGHDT and CDR2 YYEEEE. CDR3 length: 13 residues. V lost 4 bases and J 4 bases, leaving 11 bases between the germline ends. The CDR3 protein is CASSRGPGYGYTF. In nucleotides, the CDR3 is TGTGCCAGCAGCCGGGGTCCCGGCTATGGCTACACCTTC.

The DNA for the CDR3 is TGTGCCAGCAGAGACGGGACAGGGGGTGGCTACACCTTC. It is translated as CASRDGTGGGYTF. The genes are TRBV7-9 and TRBJ1-2, with 11 bases lining up with TRBD1. V was clipped by 6 bases and J by 7 bases; unmatched bases: 4. The CDR3 is 13 residues long. CDR1 and CDR2 (germline): SEHNR, FQNEAQ (reference sequence).

The chain carries TRBV9 and TRBJ2-1; TRBD2 matches at 11 bases. Germline values: CDR1 SGDLS, CDR2 YYNGEE. This CDR3 is 15 amino acids long. With 3 bases clipped from V and 8 bases from J, the junction kept 7 bases outside the gene matches. CDR3 amino acids: CASSGTSGRIYEQFF. The CDR3 region has the DNA TGTGCCAGCAGCGGTACTAGCGGGAGAATCTATGAGCAGTTCTTC.

This chain uses TRBV5-1 with TRBJ2-1, with TRBD2 matching over 7 bases. The CDR3 spans 18 residues. J was trimmed by 6 bases and V by 0 bases; bases with no gene match: 15. CDR1 SGHRS and CDR2 YFSETQ come from the germline V gene. This CDR3 reads CASSLAPGGSIGGNEQFF. The CDR3 nucleotides are TGCGCCAGCAGCTTGGCCCCTGGCGGGAGTATCGGGGGCAATGAGCAGTTCTTC.

V usage is TRBV7-9 and J usage is TRBJ2-1, with 10 nucleotides matching TRBD2. J gave up 9 bases and V 6 bases, and 11 bases lay outside the gene matches. The germline V gene encodes CDR1 SEHNR and CDR2 FQNEAQ (reference sequence). The CDR3 contains 15 residues. CDR3 DNA sequence: TGTGCCAGCAGGAAAGGCCTAGCGGGAGATACTGAGCAGTTCTTC. Encoded protein: CASRKGLAGDTEQFF.

The chain links TRBV10-2 to TRBJ2-3; the match to TRBD2 covers 8 bases. The germline V gene has CDR1 WSHSY and CDR2 SAAADI. V trimming: 4 bases; J trimming: 6 bases; junction bases outside the gene matches: 9. CDR3 length equals 15 residues. Written as DNA, the CDR3 is TGCGCCAGCAGTGGAGGTAGCGGGATCTTGGATACGCAGTATTTT. Protein product: CASSGGSGILDTQYF.

The gene calls are TRBV5-1 and TRBJ2-1; D might be TRBD2 (6 bases). The CDR3 extends over 14 amino acids. V was clipped by 0 bases and J by 9 bases, with 13 bases between them. Looked up from germline, CDR1 is SGHRS and CDR2 is YFSETQ. CDR3 residues: CASSLVSLAREQFF. Here the CDR3 DNA reads TGCGCCAGCAGCTTGGTCTCACTAGCTCGTGAGCAGTTCTTC.

The J gene is TRBJ2-3, the V gene TRBV19, with D perhaps TRBD1 or TRBD2 (6 bases each). Germline lookup yields CDR1 LNHDA and CDR2 SQIVND (reference sequence). The V end was cut by 5 bases, the J end by 6 bases, with 21 bases between. The CDR3 is 16 residues long. This chain's CDR3 is CASSPKGEEELDTQYF. CDR3 nucleotides: TGTGCCAGTAGTCCGAAGGGGGAGGAGGAGTTGGATACGCAGTATTTT. Full variable domain (rest looked up from reference TRBV19 and TRBJ2-3): DGGITQSPKYLFRKEGQNVTLSCEQNLNHDAMYWYRQDPGQGLRLIYYSQIVNDFQKGDIAEGYSVSREKKESFPLTVTSAQKNPTAFYLCASSPKGEEELDTQYFGPGTRLTVL.

The rearrangement uses TRBV7-9 and TRBJ2-3, with 7 bases that match TRBD2. This CDR3 spans 15 amino acids. The ends lost 4 bases at V and 0 bases at J; junction bases unmatched: 4. Germline assignment: CDR1 SEHNR and CDR2 FQNEAQ (reference sequence). CDR3 coding DNA: TGTGCCAGCAGCTCCACTAGCGTAAGCACAGATACGCAGTATTTT. Its protein is CASSSTSVSTDTQYF.